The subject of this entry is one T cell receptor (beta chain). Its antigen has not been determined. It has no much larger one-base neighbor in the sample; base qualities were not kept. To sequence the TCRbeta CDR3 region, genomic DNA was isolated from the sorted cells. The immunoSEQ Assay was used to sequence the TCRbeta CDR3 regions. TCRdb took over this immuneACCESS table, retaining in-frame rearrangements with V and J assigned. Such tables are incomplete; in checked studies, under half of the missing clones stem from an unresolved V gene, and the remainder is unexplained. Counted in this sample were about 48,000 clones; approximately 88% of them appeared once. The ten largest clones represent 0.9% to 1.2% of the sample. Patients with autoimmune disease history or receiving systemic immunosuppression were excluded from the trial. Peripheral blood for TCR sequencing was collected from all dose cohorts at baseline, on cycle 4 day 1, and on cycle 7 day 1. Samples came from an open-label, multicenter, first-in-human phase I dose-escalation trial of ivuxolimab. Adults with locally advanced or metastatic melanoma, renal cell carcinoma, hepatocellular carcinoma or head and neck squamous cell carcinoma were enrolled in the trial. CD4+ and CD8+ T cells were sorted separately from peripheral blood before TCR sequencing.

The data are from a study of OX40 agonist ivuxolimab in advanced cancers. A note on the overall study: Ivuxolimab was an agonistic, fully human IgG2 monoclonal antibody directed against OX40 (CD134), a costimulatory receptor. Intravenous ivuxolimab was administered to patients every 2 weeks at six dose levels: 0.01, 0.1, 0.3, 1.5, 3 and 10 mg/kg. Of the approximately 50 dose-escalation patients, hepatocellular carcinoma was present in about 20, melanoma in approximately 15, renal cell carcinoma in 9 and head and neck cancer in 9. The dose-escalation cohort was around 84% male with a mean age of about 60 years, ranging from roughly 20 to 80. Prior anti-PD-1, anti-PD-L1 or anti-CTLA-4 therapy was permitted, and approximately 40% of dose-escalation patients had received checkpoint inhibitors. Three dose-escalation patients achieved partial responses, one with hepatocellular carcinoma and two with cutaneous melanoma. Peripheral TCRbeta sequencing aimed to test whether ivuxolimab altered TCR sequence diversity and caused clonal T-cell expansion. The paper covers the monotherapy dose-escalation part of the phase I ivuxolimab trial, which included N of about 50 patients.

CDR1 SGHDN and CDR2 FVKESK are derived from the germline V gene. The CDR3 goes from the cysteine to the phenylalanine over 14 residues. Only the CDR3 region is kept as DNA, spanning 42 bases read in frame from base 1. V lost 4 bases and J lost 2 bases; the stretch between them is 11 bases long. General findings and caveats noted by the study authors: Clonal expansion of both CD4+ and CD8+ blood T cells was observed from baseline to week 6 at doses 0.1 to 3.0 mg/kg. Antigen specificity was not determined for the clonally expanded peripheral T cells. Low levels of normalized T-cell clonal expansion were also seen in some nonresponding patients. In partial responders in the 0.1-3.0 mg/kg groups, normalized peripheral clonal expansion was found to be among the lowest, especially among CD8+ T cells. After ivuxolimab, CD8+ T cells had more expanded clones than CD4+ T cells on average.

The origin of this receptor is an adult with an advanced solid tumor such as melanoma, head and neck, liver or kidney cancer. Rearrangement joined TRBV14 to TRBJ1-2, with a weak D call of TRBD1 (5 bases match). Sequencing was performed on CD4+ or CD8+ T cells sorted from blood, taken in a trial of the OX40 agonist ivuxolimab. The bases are TGTGCCAGCAGCCCGACGTGGGACAACTATGGCTACACCTTC. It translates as CASSPTWDNYGYTF. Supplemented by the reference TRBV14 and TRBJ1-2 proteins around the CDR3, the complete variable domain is EAGVTQFPSHSVIEKGQTVTLRCDPISGHDNLYWYRRVMGKEIKFLLHFVKESKQDESGMPNNRFLAERTGGTYSTLKVQPAELEDSGVYFCASSPTWDNYGYTFGSGTRLTVV.